The entry that follows covers one T cell receptor beta chain sequence. Extraction of PBMCs used roughly 9.3 ml of fresh peripheral blood. TCR beta CDR3 sequences were amplified from RNA transcripts. During a first-round RT-PCR of the TCR CDR3, the HTBI primer set was used. TCRdb re-called the multiplex PCR reads with MiXCR, one entry per CDR3 protein. This sample carries more than 550,000 distinct CDR3 sequences, around 20% of them seen once, and the ten largest clones take around 15%. This record belongs to a study of T cells in Graves' hyperthyroidism and ophthalmopathy. Study details: Peripheral blood was secured at the point of initial diagnosis, before any treatment.

Germline assignment: CDR1 SGHRS and CDR2 YFSETQ. The CDR3 has 15 amino acids. The V and J ends lost 0 bases and 2 bases respectively, with 12 bases between them. This receptor was obtained from a woman in her forties or fifties with Graves' hyperthyroidism that later progressed to Graves' ophthalmopathy. The genes are TRBV5-1 and TRBJ2-7; maybe TRBD2 (6 bases). Material: blood. CDR3 in DNA: TGCGCCAGCAGCTTGGTTGCGGGGCCCACCTACGAGCAGTACTTC. Translating gives CASSLVAGPTYEQYF. Drawing the rest from reference TRBV5-1 and TRBJ2-7, the complete variable domain is KAGVTQTPRYLIKTRGQQVTLSCSPISGHRSVSWYQQTPGQGLQFLFEYFSETQRNKGNFPGRFSGRQFSNSRSEMNVSTLELGDSALYLCASSLVAGPTYEQYFGPGTRLTVT.